One T cell receptor (beta chain) is described in this entry. The sample originates from a study of blood T cell repertoires in COVID-19. The overall study: The cDNA or gDNA used as material had been derived from T cells, B-cell-depleted T cells, or PBMCs.

Sequenced by immunoSEQ multiplex PCR; TCRdb stores in-frame clones only, minus some. The sample records approximately 70,000 clones, approximately 90% being singletons. Germline trimming cut 4 bases from V and 3 bases from J; bases unmatched to any gene: 12. The CDR3 has 17 residues. CDR1 and CDR2 from the germline V gene are LGHNA and YNFKEQ. Sequenced input: peripheral blood. This clonotype was sampled from a woman of 80 years or more with active COVID-19. This chain links TRBV4-2 with TRBJ2-3; 8 bases agree with TRBD1. CDR3: CASSPQNWQGATDTQYF. The CDR3 DNA reads as TGTGCCAGCAGCCCCCAAAACTGGCAGGGGGCTACAGATACGCAGTATTTT.